One and the same sample provided the 7 T cell receptor beta chains below, sequenced in a study of cytomegalovirus exposure and HLA in healthy donors. Both 60 Vbeta primers and 13 Jbeta primers went into the PCR. Data came from immunoSEQ multiplex PCR; TCRdb stores just in-frame clones and leaves some out. Counted here are about 180,000 clones, roughly 80% occurring once; the ten biggest clones make up 1.3% to 1.5%. The material sequenced was PBMCs. These receptors all stem from a girl aged 5-17 years in good health and CMV-seropositive.

This clone has only one observation. The chain is built from TRBV14 and TRBJ1-1; D call uncertain. V was pared by 4 bases and J by 1 base, with 13 bases between. The CDR3 contains 15 residues. Germline V lookup: CDR1 SGHDN, CDR2 FVKESK. Here the CDR3 reads CASSPLGSGNTEAFF. In DNA, the CDR3 is TGTGCCAGCAGCCCCCTGGGCTCCGGGAACACTGAAGCTTTCTTT.

V and J are TRBV6-5 and TRBJ2-1, with 10 bases lining up with TRBD2. V lost 5 bases and J lost 15; bases outside the gene matches: 10. The CDR3 sequence is 13 residues long. CDR1 MNHEY and CDR2 SVGAGI come from the germline V gene. The CDR3 reads CASSQREGHLGFF. CDR3 DNA sequence: TGTGCCAGCAGTCAGCGGGAGGGCCATCTTGGGTTCTTC.

Only one count was recorded for this clone. The V call is TRBV4-1, the J call TRBJ1-2; TRBD1 matches at 10 bases. CDR1 and CDR2 from the germline V gene are MGHRA and YSYEKL. The CDR3 is made up of 15 amino acids. V was pared by 3 bases and J by 4 bases, with 5 bases of the junction left unmatched. In DNA, the CDR3 is TGCGCCAGCAGCCACGGGACAGGGGTTAGCTATGGCTACACCTTC. As protein: CASSHGTGVSYGYTF.

The gene calls are TRBV6-5 and TRBJ1-2; D is undetermined. CDR3 size: 14 residues. The V end was cut by 6 bases, the J end by 4 bases, with 15 bases between. Germline assignment: CDR1 MNHEY and CDR2 SVGAGI. CDR3 nucleotides: TGTGCCAGCAGCGAATTCCGGGTTTCCTATGGCTACACCTTC. Translated, it gives CASSEFRVSYGYTF.

V gene TRBV19 combines with J gene TRBJ2-7; 7 nucleotides line up with TRBD1. The CDR3 covers 14 residues. Germline trimming cut 3 bases from V and 7 bases from J; bases unmatched to any gene: 9. CDR1 is LNHDA, CDR2 SQIVND, per germline (reference sequence). The CDR3 DNA reads TGTGCCAGTAGTATCTCGCAGGGGGTAGGGGAGCAGTACTTC. It encodes CASSISQGVGEQYF.

This clone was observed a single time. CDR3 DNA: TGTGCCTGGAGTGAATGGACAGCGAAGAACTACGAGCAGTACTTC. As protein: CAWSEWTAKNYEQYF. V gene TRBV30 combines with J gene TRBJ2-7; D possibly corresponds to TRBD1 (6 bases). Deletions cut 1 base from V and 3 bases from J, with 16 bases between. This CDR3 has 15 residues. Germline CDR1 and CDR2: GTSNPN and SVGIG (reference sequence).

V and J are TRBV11-2 and TRBJ1-5; D may be TRBD1 (5 bases). V was clipped by 3 bases and J by 3 bases, with 9 bases between them. Germline V gene lookup returns CDR1 SGHAT and CDR2 FQNNGV. This CDR3 is built from 14 residues. CDR3: CASSLGPHNQPQHF. The DNA for the CDR3 is TGTGCCAGCAGCTTGGGGCCCCACAATCAGCCCCAGCATTTT.